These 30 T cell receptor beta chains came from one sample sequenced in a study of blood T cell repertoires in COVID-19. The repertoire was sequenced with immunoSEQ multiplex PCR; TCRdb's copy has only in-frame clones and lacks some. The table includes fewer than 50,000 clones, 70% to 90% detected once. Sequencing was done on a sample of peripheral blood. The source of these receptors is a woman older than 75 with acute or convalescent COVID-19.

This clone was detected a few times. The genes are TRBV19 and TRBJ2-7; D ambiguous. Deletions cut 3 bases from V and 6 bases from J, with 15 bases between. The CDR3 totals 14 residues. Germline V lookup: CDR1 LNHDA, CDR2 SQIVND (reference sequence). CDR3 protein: CASSITATSTEQYF. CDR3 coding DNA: TGTGCCAGTAGTATTACCGCTACCTCAACCGAGCAGTACTTC.

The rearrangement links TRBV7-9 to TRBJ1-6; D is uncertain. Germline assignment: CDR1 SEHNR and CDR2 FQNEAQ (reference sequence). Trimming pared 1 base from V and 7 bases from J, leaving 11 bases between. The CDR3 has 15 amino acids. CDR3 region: CASSLGTNSNSPLHF. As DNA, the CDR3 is TGTGCCAGCAGCTTAGGTACAAATTCGAATTCACCCCTCCACTTT.

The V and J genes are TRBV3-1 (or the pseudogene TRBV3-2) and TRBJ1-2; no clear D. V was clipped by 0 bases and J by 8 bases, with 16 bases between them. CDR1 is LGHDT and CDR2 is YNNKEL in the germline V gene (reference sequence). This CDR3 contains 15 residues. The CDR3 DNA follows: TGTGCCAGCAGCCAAGACCGAGGTACACGGGGAGGCTACACCTTC. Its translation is CASSQDRGTRGGYTF.

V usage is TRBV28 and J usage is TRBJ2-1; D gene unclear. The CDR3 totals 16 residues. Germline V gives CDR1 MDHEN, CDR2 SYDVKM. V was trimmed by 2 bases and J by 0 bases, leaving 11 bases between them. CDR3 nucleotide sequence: TGTGCCAGCAGTTTACTGGGCGCGAGCTCCTACAATGAGCAGTTCTTC. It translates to CASSLLGASSYNEQFF.

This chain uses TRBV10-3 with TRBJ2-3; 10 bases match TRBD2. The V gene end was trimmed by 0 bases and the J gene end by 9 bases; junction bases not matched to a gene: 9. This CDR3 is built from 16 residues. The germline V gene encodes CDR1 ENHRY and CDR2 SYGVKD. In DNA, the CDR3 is TGTGCCATCAGTGAGTCGAGGCTAGCGGGAGCGGCGACGCAGTATTTT. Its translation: CAISESRLAGAATQYF.

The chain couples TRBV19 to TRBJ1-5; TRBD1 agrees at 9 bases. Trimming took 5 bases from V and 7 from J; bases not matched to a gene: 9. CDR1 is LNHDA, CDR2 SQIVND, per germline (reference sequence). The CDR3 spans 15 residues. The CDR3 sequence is CASSRTGGAPQPQHF. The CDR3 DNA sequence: TGTGCCAGTAGTCGTACAGGGGGCGCGCCCCAGCCCCAGCATTTT.

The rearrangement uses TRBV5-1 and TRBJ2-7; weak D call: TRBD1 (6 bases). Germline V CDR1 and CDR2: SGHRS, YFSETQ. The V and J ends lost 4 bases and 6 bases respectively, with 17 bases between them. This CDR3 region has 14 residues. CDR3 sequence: CASSLLQGSSEQYF. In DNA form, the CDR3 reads TGCGCCAGCAGCCTATTGCAGGGGTCGAGCGAGCAGTACTTC.

The DNA for the CDR3 is TGTGCCAGCTCACCACCAGAGGGGGCGCGTGGCTACACCTTC. It yields the protein CASSPPEGARGYTF. This sequence joins TRBV18 and TRBJ1-2; 7 nucleotides match TRBD1. The CDR3 is 14 residues long. Trimming at V came to 0 bases and at J to 7 bases, leaving 5 bases not matched to a gene. In germline, CDR1 is KGHSH, CDR2 LQKENI.

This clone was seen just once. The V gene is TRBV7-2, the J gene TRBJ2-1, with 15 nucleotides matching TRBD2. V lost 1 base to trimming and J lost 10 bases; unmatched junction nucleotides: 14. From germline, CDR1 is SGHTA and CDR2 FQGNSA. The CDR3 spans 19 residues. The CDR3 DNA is TGTGCCAGCAGCTTAGTAGGGGGGGGACTAGCGGGAGGCCCAGGCGAGCAGTTCTTC. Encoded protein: CASSLVGGGLAGGPGEQFF.

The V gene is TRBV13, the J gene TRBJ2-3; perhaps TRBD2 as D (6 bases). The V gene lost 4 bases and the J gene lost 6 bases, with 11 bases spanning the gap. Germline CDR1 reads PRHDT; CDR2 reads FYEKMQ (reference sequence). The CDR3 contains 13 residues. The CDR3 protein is CASSYWGRDTQYF. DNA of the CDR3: TGTGCCAGCAGCTACTGGGGGAGGGATACGCAGTATTTT.

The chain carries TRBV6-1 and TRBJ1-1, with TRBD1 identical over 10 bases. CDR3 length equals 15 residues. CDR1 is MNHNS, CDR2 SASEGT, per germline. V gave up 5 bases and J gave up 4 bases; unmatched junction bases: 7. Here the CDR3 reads CASSSLDRGGTEAFF. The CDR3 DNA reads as TGTGCCAGCAGTTCGCTGGACAGGGGGGGCACTGAAGCTTTCTTT.

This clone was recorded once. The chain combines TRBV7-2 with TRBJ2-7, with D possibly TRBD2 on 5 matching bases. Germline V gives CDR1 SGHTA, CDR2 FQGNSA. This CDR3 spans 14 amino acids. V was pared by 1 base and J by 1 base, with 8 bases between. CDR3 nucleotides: TGTGCCAGCAGCTTAGTTCGGGATTCCTACGAGCAGTACTTC. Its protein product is CASSLVRDSYEQYF.

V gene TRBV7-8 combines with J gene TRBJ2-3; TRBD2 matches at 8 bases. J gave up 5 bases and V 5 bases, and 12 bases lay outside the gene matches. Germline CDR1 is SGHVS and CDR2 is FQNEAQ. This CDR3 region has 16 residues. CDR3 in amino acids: CASSQNPGLDVDTQYF. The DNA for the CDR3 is TGTGCCAGCAGCCAAAACCCGGGACTAGATGTAGATACGCAGTATTTT. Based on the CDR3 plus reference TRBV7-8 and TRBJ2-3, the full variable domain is GAGVSQSPRYKVAKRGQDVALRCDPISGHVSLFWYQQALGQGPEFLTYFQNEAQLDKSGLPSDRFFAERPEGSVSTLKIQRTQQEDSAVYLCASSQNPGLDVDTQYFGPGTRLTVL.

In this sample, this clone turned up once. The CDR3 reads CASSLGRGEKLFF. The CDR3 coding sequence is TGTGCCAGCAGCTTGGGAAGGGGCGAAAAACTGTTTTTT. The chain carries TRBV11-2 and TRBJ1-4; TRBD1 might be the D (5 bases). Trimming cost V 3 bases and J 8 bases, with 10 bases left between them. CDR1 and CDR2 from the germline V gene are SGHAT and FQNNGV. The CDR3 sequence is 13 residues long.

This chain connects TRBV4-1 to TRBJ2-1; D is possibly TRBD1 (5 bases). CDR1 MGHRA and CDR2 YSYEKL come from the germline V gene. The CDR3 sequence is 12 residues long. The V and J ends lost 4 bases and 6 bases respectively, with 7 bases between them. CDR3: CASSPQGNEQFF. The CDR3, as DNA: TGCGCCAGCAGCCCCCAGGGCAATGAGCAGTTCTTC.

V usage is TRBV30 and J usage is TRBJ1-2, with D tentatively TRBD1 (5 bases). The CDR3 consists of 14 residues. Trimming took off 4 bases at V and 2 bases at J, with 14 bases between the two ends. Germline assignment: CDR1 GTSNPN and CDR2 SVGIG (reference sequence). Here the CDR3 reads CAWTPWAGNYGYTF. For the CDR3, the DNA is TGTGCCTGGACCCCGTGGGCAGGGAACTATGGCTACACCTTC.

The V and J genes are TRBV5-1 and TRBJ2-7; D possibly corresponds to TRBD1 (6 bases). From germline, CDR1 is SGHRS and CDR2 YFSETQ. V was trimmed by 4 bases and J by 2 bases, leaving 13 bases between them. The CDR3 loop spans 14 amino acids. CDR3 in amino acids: CASSPWDTPYEQYF. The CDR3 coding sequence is TGCGCCAGCAGCCCCTGGGACACCCCCTACGAGCAGTACTTC. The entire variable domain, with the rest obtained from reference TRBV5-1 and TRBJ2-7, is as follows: KAGVTQTPRYLIKTRGQQVTLSCSPISGHRSVSWYQQTPGQGLQFLFEYFSETQRNKGNFPGRFSGRQFSNSRSEMNVSTLELGDSALYLCASSPWDTPYEQYFGPGTRLTVT.

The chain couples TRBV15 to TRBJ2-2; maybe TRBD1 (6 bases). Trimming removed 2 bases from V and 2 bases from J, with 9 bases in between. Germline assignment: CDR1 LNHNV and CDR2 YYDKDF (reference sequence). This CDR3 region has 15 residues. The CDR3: CATSRTGTNTGELFF. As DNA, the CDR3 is TGTGCCACCAGCAGAACAGGGACAAACACCGGGGAGCTGTTTTTT.

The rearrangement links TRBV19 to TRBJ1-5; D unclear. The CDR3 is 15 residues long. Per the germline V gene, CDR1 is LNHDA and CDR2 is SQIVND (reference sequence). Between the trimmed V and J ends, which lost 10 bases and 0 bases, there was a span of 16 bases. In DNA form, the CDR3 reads TGTGCCACCCTACCCACGGTTTATAGCAATCAGCCCCAGCATTTT. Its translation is CATLPTVYSNQPQHF.

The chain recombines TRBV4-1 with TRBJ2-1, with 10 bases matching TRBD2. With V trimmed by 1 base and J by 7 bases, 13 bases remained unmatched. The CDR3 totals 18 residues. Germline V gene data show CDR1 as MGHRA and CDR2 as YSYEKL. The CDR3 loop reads CASSQGGTSANMGNEQFF. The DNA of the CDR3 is TGCGCCAGCAGCCAAGGCGGGACTAGCGCGAATATGGGGAATGAGCAGTTCTTC.

The CDR3 bases are TGTGCCAGCAGTCCGCTAGCGGGAGGGCCCGGGGAGCTGTTTTTT. Its translation: CASSPLAGGPGELFF. The chain employs TRBV28 and TRBJ2-2, with 12 nucleotides matching TRBD2. The CDR3 sequence is 15 residues long. The ends lost 5 bases at V and 6 bases at J; junction bases unmatched: 4. The germline CDR1 and CDR2 sequences are MDHEN and SYDVKM.

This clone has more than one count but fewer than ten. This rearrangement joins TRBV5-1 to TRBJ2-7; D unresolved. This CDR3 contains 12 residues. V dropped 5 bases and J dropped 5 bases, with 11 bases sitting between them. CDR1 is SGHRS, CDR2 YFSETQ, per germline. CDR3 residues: CASSQNEDEQYF. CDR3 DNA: TGCGCCAGCAGTCAAAACGAGGACGAGCAGTACTTC. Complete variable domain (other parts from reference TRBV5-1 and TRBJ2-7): KAGVTQTPRYLIKTRGQQVTLSCSPISGHRSVSWYQQTPGQGLQFLFEYFSETQRNKGNFPGRFSGRQFSNSRSEMNVSTLELGDSALYLCASSQNEDEQYFGPGTRLTVT.

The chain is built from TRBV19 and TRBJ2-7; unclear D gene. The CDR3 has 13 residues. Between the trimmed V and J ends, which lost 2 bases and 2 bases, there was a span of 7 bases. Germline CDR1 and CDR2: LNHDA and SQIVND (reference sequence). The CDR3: CASSIQYPYEQYF. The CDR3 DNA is TGTGCCAGTAGTATACAGTATCCCTACGAGCAGTACTTC.

The CDR3 sequence: CASSSGTPKEKLFF. CDR3 bases: TGTGCCAGCTCGTCCGGGACACCGAAGGAAAAACTGTTTTTT. The chain links TRBV18 to TRBJ1-4, with D perhaps matching TRBD1 (6 bases). The CDR3 runs to 14 residues. Germline CDR1 reads KGHSH; CDR2 reads LQKENI. Trimming took off 6 bases at V and 8 bases at J, with 16 bases between the two ends.

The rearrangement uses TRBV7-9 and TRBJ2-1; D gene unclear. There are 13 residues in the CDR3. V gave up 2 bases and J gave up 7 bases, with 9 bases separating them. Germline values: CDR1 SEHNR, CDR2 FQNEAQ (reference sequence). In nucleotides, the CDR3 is TGTGCCAGCAGCTTACAGTCCGTAAATGAGCAGTTCTTC. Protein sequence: CASSLQSVNEQFF.

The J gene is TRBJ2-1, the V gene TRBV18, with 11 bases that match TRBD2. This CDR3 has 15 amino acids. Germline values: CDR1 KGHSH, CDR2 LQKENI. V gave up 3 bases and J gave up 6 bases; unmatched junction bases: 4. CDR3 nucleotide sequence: TGTGCCAGCTCACCGGGACTAGCGGTGATCAATGAGCAGTTCTTC. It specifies CASSPGLAVINEQFF.

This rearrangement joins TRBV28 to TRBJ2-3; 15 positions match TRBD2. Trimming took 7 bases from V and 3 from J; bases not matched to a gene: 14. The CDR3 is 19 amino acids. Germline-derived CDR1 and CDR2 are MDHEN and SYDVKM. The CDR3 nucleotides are TGTGCCAGCAACTACCGTACGGGACTAGCGGGAGGATTTACAGATACGCAGTATTTT. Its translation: CASNYRTGLAGGFTDTQYF.

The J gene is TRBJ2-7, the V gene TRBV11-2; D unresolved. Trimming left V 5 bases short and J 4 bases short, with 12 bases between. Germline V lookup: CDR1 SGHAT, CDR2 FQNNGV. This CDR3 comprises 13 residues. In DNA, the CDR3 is TGTGCCAGCAGCCTCAGTGACTTGTACGAGCAGTACTTC. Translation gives CASSLSDLYEQYF.

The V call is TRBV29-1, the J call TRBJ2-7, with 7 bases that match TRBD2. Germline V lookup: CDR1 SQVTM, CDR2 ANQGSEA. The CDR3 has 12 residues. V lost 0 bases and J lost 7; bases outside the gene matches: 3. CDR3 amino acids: CSVEDQRGEQYF. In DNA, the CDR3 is TGCAGCGTTGAAGATCAGCGGGGTGAGCAGTACTTC.

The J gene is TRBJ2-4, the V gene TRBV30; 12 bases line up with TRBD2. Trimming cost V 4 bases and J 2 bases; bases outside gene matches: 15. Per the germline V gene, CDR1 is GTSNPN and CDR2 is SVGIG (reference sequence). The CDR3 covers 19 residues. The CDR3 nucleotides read TGTGCCTGGACGTCAATGACTAGCGGGAGTGATCGAACCAAAAACATTCAGTACTTC. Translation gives CAWTSMTSGSDRTKNIQYF.